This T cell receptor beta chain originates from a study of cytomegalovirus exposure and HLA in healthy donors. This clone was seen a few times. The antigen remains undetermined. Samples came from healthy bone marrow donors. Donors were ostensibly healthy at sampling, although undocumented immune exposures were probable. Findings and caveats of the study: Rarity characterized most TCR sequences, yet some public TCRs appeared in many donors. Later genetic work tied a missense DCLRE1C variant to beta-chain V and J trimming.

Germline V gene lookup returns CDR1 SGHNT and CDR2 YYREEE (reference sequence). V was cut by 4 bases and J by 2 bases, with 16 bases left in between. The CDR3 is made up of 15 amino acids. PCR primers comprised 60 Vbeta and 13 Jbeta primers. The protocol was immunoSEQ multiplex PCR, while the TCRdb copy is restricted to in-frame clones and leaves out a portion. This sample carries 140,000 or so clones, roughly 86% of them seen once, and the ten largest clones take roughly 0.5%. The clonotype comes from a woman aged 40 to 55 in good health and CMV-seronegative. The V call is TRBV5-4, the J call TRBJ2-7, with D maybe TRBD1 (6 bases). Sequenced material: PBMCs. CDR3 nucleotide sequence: TGTGCCAGCAGCCACGGGGCAGGGGTCACCTACGAGCAGTACTTC. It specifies CASSHGAGVTYEQYF.